The clone carrying this T cell receptor (beta chain) is hyperexpanded (1% or more) in the sample. The antigen is not known. The method was immunoSEQ multiplex PCR; TCRdb's version includes in-frame clones alone and lacks a portion of them. Altogether 500 to 700 clones are present, approximately 60% being singletons, with the ten largest covering around 27%. This record belongs to a study of immune characteristics of hereditary and idiopathic chronic pancreatitis. General study findings and limits: No patients had chronic pancreatitis due to alcohol use.

The sequenced sample was pancreas tissue. The source is a human donor who was a deceased organ donor serving as a healthy control.

In nucleotides, the CDR3 is TGTGCCAGCAGGGACGGACAGGGAGAGAGTGGTGGCTACACCTTC. Translation gives CASRDGQGESGGYTF. The V call is TRBV2, the J call TRBJ1-2; 8 bases fit TRBD1. Trimming removed 6 bases from V and 7 bases from J; junction bases left unmatched: 13. Germline V gene sequence: CDR1 SNHLY, CDR2 FYNNEI. The CDR3 has 15 residues.